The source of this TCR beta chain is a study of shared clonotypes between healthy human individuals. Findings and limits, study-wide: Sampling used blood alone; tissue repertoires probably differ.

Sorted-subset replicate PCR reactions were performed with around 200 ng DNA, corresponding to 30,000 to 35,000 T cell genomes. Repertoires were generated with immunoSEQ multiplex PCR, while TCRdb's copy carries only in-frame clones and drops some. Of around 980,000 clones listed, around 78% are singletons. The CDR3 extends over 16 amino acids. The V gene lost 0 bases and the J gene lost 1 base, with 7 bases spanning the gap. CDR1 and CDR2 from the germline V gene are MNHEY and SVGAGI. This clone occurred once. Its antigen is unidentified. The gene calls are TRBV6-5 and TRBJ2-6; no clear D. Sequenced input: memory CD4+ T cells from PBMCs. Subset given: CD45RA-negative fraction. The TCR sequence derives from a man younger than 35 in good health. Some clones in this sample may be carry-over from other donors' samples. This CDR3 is CASSYSQGSGANVLTF. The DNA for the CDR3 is TGTGCCAGCAGTTACTCGCAAGGATCTGGGGCCAACGTCCTGACTTTC.